This T cell receptor (beta chain) was identified in a study of OX40 agonist ivuxolimab in advanced cancers. Generated by immunoSEQ multiplex PCR, the TCRdb table keeps only in-frame clones and is missing some. The sample holds about 17,000 clones, roughly 88% seen once. The sequencing here drew on CD4+ or CD8+ T cells sorted from blood, taken in a trial of the OX40 agonist ivuxolimab. The TCR comes from an adult with an advanced solid tumor such as melanoma, head and neck, liver or kidney cancer.

CDR3 coding DNA: TGTGCCAGCAGTTACTCGCGGACAGGGGGGACCGGGGAGCTGTTTTTT. Translated: CASSYSRTGGTGELFF. The rearrangement uses TRBV6-5 and TRBJ2-2, with 10 bases lining up with TRBD1. This CDR3 has 16 residues. The trim removed 0 bases at V and 5 bases at J, leaving 3 bases unmatched. Germline V gene sequence: CDR1 MNHEY, CDR2 SVGAGI.